This T cell receptor beta chain was sequenced for a study of cytomegalovirus exposure and HLA in healthy donors. CDR1 MDHEN and CDR2 SYDVKM come from the germline V gene. Deletions cut 3 bases from V and 9 bases from J, with 6 bases between. The CDR3 is 11 amino acids. The table lists this clone with a count of one. Produced via immunoSEQ multiplex PCR; TCRdb's table is partial and in-frame only. The sample records 150,000 to 200,000 clones, about 90% being singletons. This clonotype was obtained from a woman aged 18-29 years in good health and CMV-seropositive. The V and J genes are TRBV28 and TRBJ1-5; D is undetermined. The sequenced sample was PBMCs. The CDR3 protein is CASSLRPPQHF. As DNA, the CDR3 is TGTGCCAGCAGTTTGAGGCCGCCCCAGCATTTT.